This T cell receptor beta chain was retrieved from a study of identical twins. Study-level results: Where beta out-of-frame sequences were concerned, excess twin sharing was weaker. Alpha sequences that were out-of-frame and twin-shared showed an excess of low generation probability. Fewer insertions marked abundant cord blood beta clonotypes; young adult naive trended weakly, memory not at all.

TCRdb reanalysed the 5' RACE reads using MiXCR and keeps one entry per CDR3 protein. This sample carries fewer than 250,000 distinct CDR3 sequences, approximately 7.8% of them seen once, and the ten largest clones take roughly 5.4%. CDR1 is SQVTM, CDR2 ANQGSEA, per germline. The length of the CDR3 is 13 residues. V lost 7 bases and J 3 bases, leaving 16 bases between the germline ends. On this clonotype: Its antigen is undetermined.

This sample was shared with a second study, whose subject was yellow fever vaccine responses in identical twins.

The sequence was collected from a young woman in good health. Material: CD8+ T cells sorted from blood. This chain connects TRBV29-1 to TRBJ2-7; D perhaps matches TRBD2 (6 bases). The CDR3 spells CSARSRGGYEQYF. Written as DNA, the CDR3 is TGCAGCGCCCGTTCGCGGGGAGGCTACGAGCAGTACTTC.